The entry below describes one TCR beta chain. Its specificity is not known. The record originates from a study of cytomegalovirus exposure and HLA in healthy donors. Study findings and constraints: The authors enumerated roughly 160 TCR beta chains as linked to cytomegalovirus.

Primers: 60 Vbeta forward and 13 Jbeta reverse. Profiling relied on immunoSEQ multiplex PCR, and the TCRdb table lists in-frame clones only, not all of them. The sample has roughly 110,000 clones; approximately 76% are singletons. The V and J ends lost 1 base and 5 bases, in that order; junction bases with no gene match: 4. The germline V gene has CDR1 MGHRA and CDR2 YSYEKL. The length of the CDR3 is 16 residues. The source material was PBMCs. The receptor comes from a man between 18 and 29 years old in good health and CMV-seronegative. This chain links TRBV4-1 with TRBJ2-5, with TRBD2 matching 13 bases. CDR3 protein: CASSQGTSGGRETQYF. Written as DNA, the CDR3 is TGCGCCAGCAGCCAAGGGACTAGCGGGGGTAGGGAGACCCAGTACTTC.